A selection of T cell receptor beta chains follows, all from one sample in a study of beta chain features in type 1 diabetes. Generated by immunoSEQ multiplex PCR, the TCRdb table keeps only in-frame clones and is missing some. The table lists about 360,000 clones, over 10% of them singletons. Sequenced sample: naive CD4+ T cells from blood. The receptors stem from a man aged 18 to 30 in good health. The conserved cysteine and the conserved F or W are not part of the CDR3 here.

j_gene: TRBJ2-3; v_gene: TRBV6-1; CDR3aa: ASIPGQVRYGQY
j_gene: TRBJ1-6; v_gene: TRBV28; CDR3aa: ASSSPGKGSPLH
j_gene: TRBJ1-4; v_gene: TRBV5-1; CDR3aa: ASSLGQGARKLF
j_gene: TRBJ1-5; v_gene: TRBV7-9; CDR3aa: ASSTGQGLDQPQH
j_gene: TRBJ1-2; v_gene: TRBV7-2; CDR3aa: ASSSGTGDGYT
j_gene: TRBJ2-7; v_gene: TRBV7-9; CDR3aa: ASSLVTGSYEQY
j_gene: TRBJ2-1; v_gene: TRBV7-2; CDR3aa: ASSAAGGPREGWYNEQF
j_gene: TRBJ1-5; v_gene: TRBV5-6; CDR3aa: AAGGGREGNQPQH
j_gene: TRBJ1-5; v_gene: TRBV28; CDR3aa: ASSLKWGGQPQH
j_gene: TRBJ1-2; v_gene: TRBV5-1; CDR3aa: ASSLGRTVSLNYGYT
j_gene: TRBJ1-5; v_gene: TRBV18; CDR3aa: ASSYETGRGNQPQH
j_gene: TRBJ2-3; v_gene: TRBV11-2; CDR3aa: ASSLGTSTDTQY
j_gene: TRBJ2-7; v_gene: TRBV27; CDR3aa: ASSPRGTEQY
j_gene: TRBJ1-6; v_gene: TRBV13; CDR3aa: ASSRDRDTYNSPLH
j_gene: TRBJ1-3; v_gene: TRBV9; CDR3aa: ASSPGQADGNTIY
j_gene: TRBJ2-2; v_gene: TRBV19; CDR3aa: ASSIGGLPTTGELF
j_gene: TRBJ1-2; v_gene: TRBV25-1; CDR3aa: ASSDSGTRDAIYGYT
j_gene: TRBJ2-7; v_gene: TRBV7-2; CDR3aa: ASSPNSDAGAYEQY
j_gene: TRBJ2-1; v_gene: TRBV9; CDR3aa: ASSVGPADYNEQF
j_gene: TRBJ2-5; v_gene: TRBV13; CDR3aa: ASSSDRGPGETQY
j_gene: TRBJ2-5; v_gene: TRBV6-6; CDR3aa: ASSYSASQETQY
j_gene: TRBJ1-1; v_gene: TRBV19; CDR3aa: ASSIVRGRSTEAF
j_gene: TRBJ1-2; v_gene: TRBV6-7; CDR3aa: ASSYSTRGYYGYT
j_gene: TRBJ2-7; v_gene: TRBV10-3; CDR3aa: AITPGQQKTYEQY
j_gene: TRBJ2-7; v_gene: TRBV28; CDR3aa: ASSLTGTSGSYEQY
j_gene: TRBJ1-4; v_gene: TRBV6-5; CDR3aa: ASSWGGVNEKLF
j_gene: TRBJ2-7; v_gene: TRBV5-1; CDR3aa: ASRPTGGVEQY
j_gene: TRBJ2-4; v_gene: TRBV7-9; CDR3aa: ASSHDVDRALGKNIQY
j_gene: TRBJ1-5; v_gene: TRBV2; CDR3aa: ASSDDQGLNQPQH
j_gene: TRBJ2-7; v_gene: TRBV6-5; CDR3aa: ASSRYRGSGEQY
j_gene: TRBJ2-7; v_gene: TRBV15; CDR3aa: ATSRDRGYEQY
j_gene: TRBJ1-4; v_gene: TRBV7-2; CDR3aa: ASSMSRTGEKLF
j_gene: TRBJ2-1; v_gene: TRBV5-1; CDR3aa: ASSMAWQTNEQF
j_gene: TRBJ2-7; v_gene: TRBV28; CDR3aa: ASTPPGGPYEQY
j_gene: TRBJ1-2; v_gene: TRBV7-9; CDR3aa: ASSLAGAGGNGYT
j_gene: TRBJ2-3; v_gene: TRBV29-1; CDR3aa: SAGRRPGGTDTQY
j_gene: TRBJ2-7; v_gene: TRBV30; CDR3aa: AWSVHEGVQY
j_gene: TRBJ2-3; v_gene: TRBV7-2; CDR3aa: ASSDGTTYTQY
j_gene: TRBJ2-2; v_gene: TRBV4-3; CDR3aa: ASSQVLAGMRELF
j_gene: TRBJ1-3; v_gene: TRBV30; CDR3aa: AWSVRHVLSGNTIY
j_gene: TRBJ2-7; v_gene: TRBV7-9; CDR3aa: ASSSTGSFSNYEQY
j_gene: TRBJ2-1; v_gene: TRBV9; CDR3aa: ASSVLGRAGVYNEQF
j_gene: TRBJ2-5; v_gene: TRBV10-3; CDR3aa: AISGNQETQY
j_gene: TRBJ2-5; v_gene: TRBV18; CDR3aa: ASSPLGGGSIGSETQY
j_gene: TRBJ2-5; v_gene: TRBV10-3; CDR3aa: ATSDREETQY
j_gene: TRBJ2-7; v_gene: TRBV19; CDR3aa: ASKTGGSYEQY
j_gene: TRBJ1-4; v_gene: TRBV5-1; CDR3aa: ASSWGQTTNEKLF
j_gene: TRBJ2-7; v_gene: TRBV23-1; CDR3aa: ASSHDRDKPWEQY
j_gene: TRBJ2-7; v_gene: TRBV6-5; CDR3aa: ASSYVGQGTYEQY
j_gene: TRBJ1-1; v_gene: TRBV29-1; CDR3aa: SATGVPSGWNTEAF
j_gene: TRBJ2-1; v_gene: TRBV7-9; CDR3aa: ASSFGGLAVYNEQF